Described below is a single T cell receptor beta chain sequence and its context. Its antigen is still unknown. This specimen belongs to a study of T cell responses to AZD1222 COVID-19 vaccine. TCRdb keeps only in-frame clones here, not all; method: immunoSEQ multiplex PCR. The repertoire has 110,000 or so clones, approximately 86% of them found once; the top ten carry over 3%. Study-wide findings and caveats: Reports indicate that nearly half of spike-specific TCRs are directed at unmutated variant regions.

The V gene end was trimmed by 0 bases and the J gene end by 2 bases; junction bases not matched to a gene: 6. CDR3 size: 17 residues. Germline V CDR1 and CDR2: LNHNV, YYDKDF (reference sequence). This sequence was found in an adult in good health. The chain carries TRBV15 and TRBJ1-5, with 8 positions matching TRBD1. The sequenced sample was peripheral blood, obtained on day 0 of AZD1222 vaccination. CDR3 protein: CATSRDRQGAGNQPQHF. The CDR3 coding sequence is TGTGCCACCAGCAGAGATCGGCAGGGGGCAGGCAATCAGCCCCAGCATTTT. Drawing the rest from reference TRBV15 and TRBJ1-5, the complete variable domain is DAMVIQNPRYQVTQFGKPVTLSCSQTLNHNVMYWYQQKSSQAPKLLFHYYDKDFNNEADTPDNFQSRRPNTSFCFLDIRSPGLGDTAMYLCATSRDRQGAGNQPQHFGDGTRLSIL.